This T cell receptor beta chain was sequenced for a study of CD8+CD57+ T cells in acquired aplastic anemia. General study points: In CD8+ cells, Simpson's diversity showed no significant difference between patients and controls.

TCR beta VDJ and CDR3 profiles were obtained from a genomic DNA template. TCRdb processed the reads anew with MiXCR; each CDR3 protein has one entry. The table has around 430,000 distinct CDR3 sequences, around 32% seen once; the top ten hold less than 0.85%. Concerning this clonotype: No antigen is known for it.

Patients selected for sequencing had displayed CD8+CD57+ cell expansion by flow cytometry. Every one of the patients had aplastic anemia (severe, acquired). The study sampled blood from patients who had received no therapy. Germline trimming cut 6 bases from V and 4 bases from J; bases unmatched to any gene: 17. Germline CDR1 and CDR2: DFQATT and SNEGSKA (reference sequence). The CDR3 is 17 residues long. V is TRBV20-1 and J is TRBJ2-7, with 11 nucleotides matching TRBD2. The material sequenced was sorted CD4+, CD8+, or CD8+CD57+ T cells (not recorded which) from PBMCs. This TCR came from a human donor with aplastic anemia. The CDR3 loop reads CSASSPDSGTSGYEQYF. CDR3 bases: TGCAGTGCCAGCAGCCCAGACTCCGGGACTAGCGGTTACGAGCAGTACTTC.